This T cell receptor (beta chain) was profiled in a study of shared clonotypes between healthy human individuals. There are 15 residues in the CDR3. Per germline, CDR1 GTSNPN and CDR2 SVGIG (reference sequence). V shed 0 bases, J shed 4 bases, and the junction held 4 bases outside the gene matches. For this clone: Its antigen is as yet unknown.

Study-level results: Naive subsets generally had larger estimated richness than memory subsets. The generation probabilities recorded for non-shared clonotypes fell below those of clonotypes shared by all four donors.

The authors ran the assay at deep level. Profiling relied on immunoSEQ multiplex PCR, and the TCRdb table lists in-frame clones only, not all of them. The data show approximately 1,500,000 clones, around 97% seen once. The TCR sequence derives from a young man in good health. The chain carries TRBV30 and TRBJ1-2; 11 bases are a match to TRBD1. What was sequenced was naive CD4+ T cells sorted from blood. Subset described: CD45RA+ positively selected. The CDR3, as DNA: TGTGCCTGGAGTGTATGGGGACAGGGGGGCTATGGCTACACCTTC. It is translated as CAWSVWGQGGYGYTF.